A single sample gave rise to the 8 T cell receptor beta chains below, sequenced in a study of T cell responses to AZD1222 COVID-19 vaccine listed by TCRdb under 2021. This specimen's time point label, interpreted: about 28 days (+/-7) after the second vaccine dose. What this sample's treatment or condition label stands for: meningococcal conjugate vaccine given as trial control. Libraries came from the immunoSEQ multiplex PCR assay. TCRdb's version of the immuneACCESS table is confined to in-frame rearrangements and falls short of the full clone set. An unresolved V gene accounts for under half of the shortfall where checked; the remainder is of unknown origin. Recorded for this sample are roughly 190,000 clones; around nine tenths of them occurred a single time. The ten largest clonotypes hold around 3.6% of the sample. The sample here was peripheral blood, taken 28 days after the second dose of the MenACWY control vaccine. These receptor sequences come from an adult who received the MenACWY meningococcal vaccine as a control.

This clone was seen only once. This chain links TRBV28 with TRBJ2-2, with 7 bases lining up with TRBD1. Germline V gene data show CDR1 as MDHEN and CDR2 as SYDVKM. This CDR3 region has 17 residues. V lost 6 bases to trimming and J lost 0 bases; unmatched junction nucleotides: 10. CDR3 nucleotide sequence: TGTGCCAGCAGCTACCTACCCCAGGGGGCGAACACCGGGGAGCTGTTTTTT. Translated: CASSYLPQGANTGELFF.

This chain's CDR3 is CASSEGWANTEAFF. The CDR3 DNA follows: TGTGCCAGCAGTGAGGGGTGGGCGAACACTGAAGCTTTCTTT. V is TRBV6-1 and J is TRBJ1-1; no definite D call. The CDR3 contains 14 residues. Between the trimmed V and J ends, which lost 3 bases and 1 base, there was a span of 9 bases. CDR1 and CDR2 (germline): MNHNS, SASEGT.

CDR3 bases: TGTGCCACCCAATCACCGGGACTGGGCTATGGCTACACCTTC. It specifies CATQSPGLGYGYTF. The V gene is TRBV24-1, the J gene TRBJ1-2; possibly TRBD1 for D (5 bases). Germline lookup yields CDR1 KGHDR and CDR2 SFDVKD. This CDR3 has 14 residues. V was cut by 9 bases and J by 4 bases, with 17 bases left in between.

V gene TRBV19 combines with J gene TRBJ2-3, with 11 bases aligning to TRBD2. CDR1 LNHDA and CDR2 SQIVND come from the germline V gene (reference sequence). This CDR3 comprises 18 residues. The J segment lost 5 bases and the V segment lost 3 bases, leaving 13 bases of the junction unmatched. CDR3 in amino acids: CASSIGLAGGWVKDTQYF. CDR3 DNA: TGTGCCAGTAGTATCGGCCTAGCGGGAGGATGGGTAAAAGATACGCAGTATTTT. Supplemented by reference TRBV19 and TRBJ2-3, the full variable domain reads DGGITQSPKYLFRKEGQNVTLSCEQNLNHDAMYWYRQDPGQGLRLIYYSQIVNDFQKGDIAEGYSVSREKKESFPLTVTSAQKNPTAFYLCASSIGLAGGWVKDTQYFGPGTRLTVL.

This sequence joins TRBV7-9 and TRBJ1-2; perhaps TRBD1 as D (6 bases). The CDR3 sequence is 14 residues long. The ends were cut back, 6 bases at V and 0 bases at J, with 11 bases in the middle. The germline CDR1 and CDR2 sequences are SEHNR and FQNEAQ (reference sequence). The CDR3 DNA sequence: TGTGCCAGCAGGCCGGGACAATCTAACTATGGCTACACCTTC. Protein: CASRPGQSNYGYTF.

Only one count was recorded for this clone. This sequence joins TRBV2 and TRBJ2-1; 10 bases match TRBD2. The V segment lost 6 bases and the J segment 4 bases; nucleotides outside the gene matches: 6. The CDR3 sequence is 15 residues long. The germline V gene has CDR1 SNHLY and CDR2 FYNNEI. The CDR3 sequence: CASRALAGPYNEQFF. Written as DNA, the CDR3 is TGTGCCAGCAGAGCACTAGCGGGACCTTACAATGAGCAGTTCTTC.

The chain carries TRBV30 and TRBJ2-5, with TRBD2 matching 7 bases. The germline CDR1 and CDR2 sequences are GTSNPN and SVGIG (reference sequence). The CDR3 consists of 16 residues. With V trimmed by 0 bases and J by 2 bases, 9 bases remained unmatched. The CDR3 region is CAWSVESASGQETQYF. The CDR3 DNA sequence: TGTGCCTGGAGTGTAGAGTCGGCTAGCGGACAAGAGACCCAGTACTTC. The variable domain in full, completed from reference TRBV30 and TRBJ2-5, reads SQTIHQWPATLVQPVGSPLSLECTVEGTSNPNLYWYRQAAGRGLQLLFYSVGIGQISSEVPQNLSASRPQDRQFILSSKKLLLSDSGFYLCAWSVESASGQETQYFGPGTRLLVL.

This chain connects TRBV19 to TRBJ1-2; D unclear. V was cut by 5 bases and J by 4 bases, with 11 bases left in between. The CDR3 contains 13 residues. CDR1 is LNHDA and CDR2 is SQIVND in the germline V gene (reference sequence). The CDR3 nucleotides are TGTGCCAGTAGTCCCGACCTCAGCTATGGCTACACCTTC. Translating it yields CASSPDLSYGYTF.